This T cell receptor beta chain was obtained from a study of T cells in Graves' hyperthyroidism and ophthalmopathy (dated by TCRdb to the late 2010s). About the full investigation: Peripheral blood samples were taken at initial diagnosis, before any treatment was given. A discovery cohort of roughly 100 patients, 43 with Graves' ophthalmopathy and 55 to 60 with stable Graves' hyperthyroidism, was used to find distinguishing TCR V-J signatures. An independent validation cohort of under 20 hyperthyroidism patients and 17 patients who later progressed to ophthalmopathy tested prospective prediction of ophthalmopathy. For training and testing, the 100 or so patients in the discovery cohort were randomly divided in a 7:3 ratio. In more than 5 Graves' hyperthyroidism patients, the study also compared T-cell repertoires from thyroid tissue with T-cell repertoires from blood. Following sampling, methimazole starting at 30 mg daily was given to hyperthyroidism patients, and high-dose intravenous methylprednisolone was given to ophthalmopathy patients. TCR Vbeta CDR3 sequencing of approximately 140 peripheral blood samples (around 45 ophthalmopathy, about 80 hyperthyroidism and roughly 17 progressor patients) is reported in the paper. Results the study describes overall, beyond this receptor: In validation, progression to ophthalmopathy was predicted by the model with 70.59% sensitivity and 72.22% specificity, a median of approximately 7.1 months before onset. Most expanded thyroid clonotypes (frequency above 0.001) were also detected in blood, a finding suggesting that blood repertoires may reflect thyroid immune responses. In cross-validation, a model built on a 13 V-J signature told ophthalmopathy apart from stable hyperthyroidism with roughly 87% sensitivity and around 81% specificity, and in testing the same model reached 80%/75%. No statistical method was used to set the sample size in advance, and investigators knew the group allocation.

Ophthalmopathy patients had moderately to severely active disease, Clinical Activity Score of at least 3, NOSPECS grade of at least 4, and duration under 3 months. Patients with uncontrolled infections, other autoimmune diseases, pregnancy or lactation were excluded. Diagnoses relied on clinical symptoms, serum thyroxine and TRAb, thyroid ultrasound and orbital computed tomography. PBMCs were isolated from 8 to 10 ml of fresh peripheral blood by Ficoll-Paque density gradient centrifugation. Total RNA was extracted using Trizol reagent, and RNA quality was assessed on an Agilent 2100 Bioanalyzer. Regarding this clonotype: Its binding antigen is unknown. Base qualities were left out, and no much larger clone turns up one base away.

The TCR beta CDR3 regions were amplified from the RNA transcripts. The TCR CDR3 was subjected to a first round of RT-PCR using the HTBI primer set and the Qiagen OneStep RT-PCR kit. Libraries were constructed in a second round of multiplex PCR, after which size selection and purification were carried out. Sequencing of the libraries was done on an Illumina HiSeq2000 using paired-end 100 bp reads. In the paper's pipeline: SOAPnuke was used to process the raw data, removing reads that contained adapters or uncalled bases, had a mean Phred below 15, or lacked an exact match to the constant primer or identifier. COPE v1.2.5 was used to merge high-quality paired reads, and clonotypes were defined as unique nucleotide sequences. MiTCR v1.1 was used to align clonotypes to the IMGT TRBV, TRBD and TRBJ reference segments. The analysis included only V-J combinations with a frequency above 0.0001, which together covered approximately 99% of the repertoires. A TCS score was defined as the ratio between F50 (clonal expansion) and ExV (chaos), using BLOSUM62-based TCRdist between CDR3 peptides within each V-J. Welch's t-statistics and random forest reduced 514 V-J features to roughly 13, which were used in a naive Bayes classifier (R e1071). TCRdb cleaned the public reads at Q25 with fastp, built clones with MiXCR and kept in-frame beta chains. Rows are combined by CDR3 protein, so each entry shows the most common genes and DNA. None of the V and J calls come from the authors' own analysis; TCRdb made them. This sample is represented by roughly 380,000 distinct CDR3 sequences; 15% to 20% of them were singletons. Roughly 16% of the sample is taken by the ten largest.

The germline V gene yields MDHEN for CDR1 and SYDVKM for CDR2. V is pruned by 6 bases and J by 4 bases, leaving 10 bases of the junction without a gene match. Counted from cysteine to phenylalanine, this CDR3 has 16 amino acids. This entry keeps only the CDR3 DNA: 48 bases, framed from base 1. This sequence was found in a woman aged 40 to 49 with Graves' ophthalmopathy. Recombination joined TRBV28 with TRBJ2-5, with 11 middle bases fitting TRBD2. Sample: blood. CDR3 reads: CASRLIAGGPRETQYF. The DNA sequence is TGTGCCAGCAGGCTAATAGCGGGAGGGCCAAGAGAGACCCAGTACTTC.